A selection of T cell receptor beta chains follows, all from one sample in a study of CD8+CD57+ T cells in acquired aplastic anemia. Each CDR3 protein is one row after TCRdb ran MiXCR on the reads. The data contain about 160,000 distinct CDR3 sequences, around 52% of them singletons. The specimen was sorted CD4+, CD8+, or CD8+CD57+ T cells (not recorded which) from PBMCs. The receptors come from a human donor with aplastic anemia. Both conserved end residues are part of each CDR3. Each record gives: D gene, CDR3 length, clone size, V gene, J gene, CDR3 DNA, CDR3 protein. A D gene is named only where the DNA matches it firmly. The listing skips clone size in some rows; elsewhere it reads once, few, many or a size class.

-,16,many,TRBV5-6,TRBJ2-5,TGTGCCAGCAGCCTTGTATTAAAGGGACTGTTAGAGACCCAGTACTTC,CASSLVLKGLLETQYF
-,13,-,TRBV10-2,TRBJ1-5,TGCGCCAGCAGTGAAGGGGGGGGCCAGCCCCAGCATTTT,CASSEGGGQPQHF
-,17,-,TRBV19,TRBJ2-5,TGTGCCAGTAGTATAGGTGTCCTCGGGGCGGGAAAAGAGACCCAGTACTTC,CASSIGVLGAGKETQYF
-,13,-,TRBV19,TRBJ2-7,TGTGCCAGTAGTACCCGCAGGGAGGACGAGCAGTACTTC,CASSTRREDEQYF
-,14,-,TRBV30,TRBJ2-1,TGTGCCTGGAGTGGCGATGGTCTTCTCTACGAGCAGTTCTTC,CAWSGDGLLYEQFF
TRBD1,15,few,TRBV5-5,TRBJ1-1,TGTGCCAGCAGCTTTTTGCAGGGGGTTAGTTTTGTAGCTTTCTTT,CASSFLQGVSFVAFF
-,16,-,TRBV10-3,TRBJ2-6,TGTGCCATCAGTGGGTCGGTGGACTCTGGGGCCAACGTCCTGACTTTC,CAISGSVDSGANVLTF
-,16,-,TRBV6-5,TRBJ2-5,TGTGCCAGCAGTTACATTCCGGACTTAGCCCCAGAGACCCAGTACTTC,CASSYIPDLAPETQYF
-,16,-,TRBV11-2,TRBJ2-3,TGTGCCAGCAGCCCCACGGGTTACTCTAGCACAGATACGCAGTATTTT,CASSPTGYSSTDTQYF
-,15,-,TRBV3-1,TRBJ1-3,TGTGCCAGCAGCCAAGGGACGGCGACTGGAAACACCATATATTTT,CASSQGTATGNTIYF
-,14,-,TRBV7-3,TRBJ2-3,TGTGCCAGCAGCTCAATTCCTAGCACAGATACGCAGTATTTT,CASSSIPSTDTQYF
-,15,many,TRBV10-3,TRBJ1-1,TGTGCCATCAGTCCTTCGGACAGCCTGAACACTGAAGCTTTCTTT,CAISPSDSLNTEAFF
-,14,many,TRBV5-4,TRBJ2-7,TGTGCCAGCAGCTTTTTAGGGGCCCGGGAGGAGCAGTACTTC,CASSFLGAREEQYF
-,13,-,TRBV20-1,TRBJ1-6,TGCAGTGCTAGAGGACAGGCTAATTCACCCCTCCACTTT,CSARGQANSPLHF
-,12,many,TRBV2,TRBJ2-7,TGTGCCAGCGTCCTGGGGCGGGTCGAGCAGTACTTC,CASVLGRVEQYF
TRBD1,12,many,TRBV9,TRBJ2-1,TGTGCCAGCGGGAAGGGACAGGTAGAAGAGTTCTTC,CASGKGQVEEFF
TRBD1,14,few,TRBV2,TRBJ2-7,TGTGCCAGCACTGAGGACAGGACCATCTACGAGCAGTACTTC,CASTEDRTIYEQYF
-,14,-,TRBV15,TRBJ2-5,TGTGCCACCAGCTCGCGGACCGGGGGAAAGACCCAGTACTTC,CATSSRTGGKTQYF
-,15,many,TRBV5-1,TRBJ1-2,TGCGCCAGCAGCCCGGGCCGGGGTGGGAGCTATGGCTACACCTTC,CASSPGRGGSYGYTF
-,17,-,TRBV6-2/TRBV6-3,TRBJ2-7,TGTGCCAGCAGTTGTGCTCAAGACATAAAAAATTCCTACGAGCAGTACTTC,CASSCAQDIKNSYEQYF
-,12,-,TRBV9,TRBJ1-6,TGTGCCAGCAGTGCCAACGTTTCACCCCTCCACTTT,CASSANVSPLHF
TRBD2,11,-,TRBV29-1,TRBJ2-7,TGCAGCATCACTAGCGGCTACGAGCAGTACTTC,CSITSGYEQYF
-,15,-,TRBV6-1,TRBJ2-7,TGTGCCAGCAGACCCAGACCGTGGAGCTCCTACGAGCAGTACTTC,CASRPRPWSSYEQYF
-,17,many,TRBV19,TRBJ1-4,TGTGCCAGTAGTGGGAAAATCTCAGCTGCAACTAATGAAAAACTGTTTTTT,CASSGKISAATNEKLFF
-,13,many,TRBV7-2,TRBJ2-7,TGTGCCAGCATTCCTGGGAGTGGGTACGAGCAGTACTTC,CASIPGSGYEQYF
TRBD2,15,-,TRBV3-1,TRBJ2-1,TGTGCCAGCAGCCAAGGGACTAGCGAGTACAATGAGCAGTTCTTC,CASSQGTSEYNEQFF
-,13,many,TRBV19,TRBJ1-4,TGTGCCAGTAGAGAGCCCCAGAAAGAAAAACTGTTTTTT,CASREPQKEKLFF
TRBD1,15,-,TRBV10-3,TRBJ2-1,TGTGCCATCAGTGACGAGACAGGGGGGATGTACGAGCAGTTCTTC,CAISDETGGMYEQFF
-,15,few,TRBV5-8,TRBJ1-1,TGTGCCAGCAGCTTGCTAAACAATGTTCACACTGAAGCTTTCTTT,CASSLLNNVHTEAFF
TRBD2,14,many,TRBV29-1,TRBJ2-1,TGCAGCGTTGTGACTAGCAGGTCAATCAATGAGCAGTTCTTC,CSVVTSRSINEQFF
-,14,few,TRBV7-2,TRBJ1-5,TGTGCCAGCAGCAAAGGGGATAGCAATCAGCCCCAGCATTTT,CASSKGDSNQPQHF
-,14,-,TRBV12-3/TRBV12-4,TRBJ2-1,TGTGCCAGCAGTTTAGCGCAGGGTCACAATGAGCAGTTCTTC,CASSLAQGHNEQFF
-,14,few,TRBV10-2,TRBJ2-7,TGCGCCAGCAGTGAGCTTAGGAGCTCCTACGAGCAGTACTTC,CASSELRSSYEQYF
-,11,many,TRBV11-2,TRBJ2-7,TGTGCCAGCAGCTCATCCCGGGATCGACACTTC,CASSSSRDRHF
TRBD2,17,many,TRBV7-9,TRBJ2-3,TGTGCCAGCAGCTCTGGGGTGGCTAGCGGGAACGCAGATACGCAGTATTTT,CASSSGVASGNADTQYF
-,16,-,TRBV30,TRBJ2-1,TGTGTCGCCGTTCAAGGGGGGAGGGGGTCCTACAATGAGCAGTTCTTC,CVAVQGGRGSYNEQFF
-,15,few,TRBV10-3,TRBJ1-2,TGTGCCATCAGTGAGCGCGCCAATCGCGTGGATGGCTACACCTTC,CAISERANRVDGYTF
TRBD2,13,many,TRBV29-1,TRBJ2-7,TGCAGCGTTGACGGACTAGATGCCTACGAGCAGTACTTC,CSVDGLDAYEQYF
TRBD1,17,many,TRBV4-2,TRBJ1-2,TGTGCCAGCACCCCCGGACGGGGACAGGGAGCTAACTATGGCTACACCTTC,CASTPGRGQGANYGYTF